Below, 28 T cell receptor beta chains from the same sample are listed, as sequenced in a study of blood T cells in healthy people across ages (dated by TCRdb to about 2015). Receptor libraries were prepared by 5' RACE. The listed sequencing device is Illumina HiSeq 2500. A second PCR of about 6 to 11 cycles was run with a J-beta primer mix and a sample-barcoded 5' primer. The public reads were reanalyzed by TCRdb: fastp trimming at Q25, MiXCR alignment, in-frame beta chains only. Merged by CDR3 protein, the rows form single entries marked with the most common genes and DNA. The sample table lists just over 1 million distinct CDR3 sequences, 35% to 55% of them with a count of one. Jointly, the top ten make up approximately 17% of the sample. Sequenced sample: blood. The receptors were gathered from a woman aged 60 to 75 in good health.

This chain joins TRBV12-3 or TRBV12-4 and TRBJ1-6; tentative D call: TRBD1 (5 bases). The length of the CDR3 is 18 residues. V lost 5 bases and J lost 0, with 17 bases in between. CDR3 residues: CASSAEGSPSSYNSPLHF. CDR3 bases: TGTGCCAGCAGTGCCGAGGGGAGTCCAAGCTCCTATAATTCACCCCTCCACTTT.

The rearrangement links TRBV6-7 to TRBJ2-7; D uncertain. TRBV6-7 is filed as an ORF, its function uncertain. V was trimmed by 5 bases and J by 0 bases, leaving 17 bases between them. The CDR3 is 16 residues long. The CDR3 DNA sequence: TGTGCCAGCAGTGATCTCGTGGGCCTGGGCTCCTACGAGCAGTACTTC. This encodes CASSDLVGLGSYEQYF.

The V and J genes are TRBV27 and TRBJ2-7; 10 bases map to TRBD2. Germline loops: CDR1 MNHEY, CDR2 SMNVEV (reference sequence). Trimming removed 1 base from V and 6 bases from J; junction bases left unmatched: 9. The CDR3 runs 16 residues. The CDR3 protein is CASSLCTSGTHSEQYF. CDR3 DNA sequence: TGTGCCAGCAGTTTATGTACTAGCGGGACCCATTCCGAGCAGTACTTC.

The chain carries TRBV12-3 or TRBV12-4 and TRBJ2-1; 16 bases map to TRBD2. The CDR3 length is 14 residues. The V and J ends lost 10 bases and 9 bases, in that order; junction bases with no gene match: 6. CDR3 amino acids: CATGTSGRVSEQFF. The CDR3 coding sequence is TGTGCCACCGGGACTAGCGGGAGGGTATCTGAGCAGTTCTTC.

This clonotype was seen many times. This chain connects TRBV7-3 to TRBJ2-7; 7 bases are a match to TRBD1. Per the germline V gene, CDR1 is SGHTA and CDR2 is FQGTGA. Trimming cost V 1 base and J 2 bases; bases outside gene matches: 17. The CDR3 runs 19 residues. The CDR3 here is CASSLSALAFRDSTYEQYF. The CDR3 region has the DNA TGTGCCAGCAGCTTAAGCGCACTGGCCTTCCGGGACAGTACCTACGAGCAGTACTTC.

This clonotype showed up just a few times. The chain carries TRBV7-3 and TRBJ2-5, with 13 bases aligning to TRBD2. J gave up 5 bases and V 6 bases, and 6 bases lay outside the gene matches. Germline lookup yields CDR1 SGHTA and CDR2 FQGTGA. The length of the CDR3 is 15 residues. The DNA of the CDR3 is TGTGCCAGCAGTTCCGAGGGACTAGCGGGGGAGACCCAGTACTTC. Protein: CASSSEGLAGETQYF. The complete variable domain, with remaining parts taken from reference TRBV7-3 and TRBJ2-5, reads GAGVSQTPSNKVTEKGKYVELRCDPISGHTALYWYRQSLGQGPEFLIYFQGTGAADDSGLPNDRFFAVRPEGSVSTLKIQRTERGDSAVYLCASSSEGLAGETQYFGPGTRLLVL.

Concerning this clonotype: With a much larger clone just one base away, this may be a read error. The chain combines TRBV7-2 with TRBJ1-2; 10 bases line up with TRBD1. CDR3 length: 14 residues. Germline V lookup: CDR1 SGHTA, CDR2 FQGNSA. V shed 5 bases, J shed 7 bases, and the junction held 7 bases outside the gene matches. CDR3 nucleotide sequence: TGTGCCAGCAGCGTATCCCGGACAGGGGGTGGCTACACCTTC. Its translation is CASSVSRTGGGYTF.

This chain connects TRBV7-2 to TRBJ2-5; 9 nucleotides match TRBD2. TRBJ2-7 explains the end of the DNA better; the J call may be wrong. The germline V gene encodes CDR1 SGHTA and CDR2 FQGNSA. This CDR3 region has 14 residues. CDR3 sequence: CAGSLAGALDEQYF. CDR3 nucleotide sequence: TGTGCTGGCAGCTTAGCGGGGGCCCTGGACGAGCAGTACTTC.

This chain joins TRBV3-1 and TRBJ2-4, with 10 positions matching TRBD2. TRBJ2-7 matches the DNA end more closely, so the J call is doubtful. CDR3 length equals 16 residues. CDR1 and CDR2 from the germline V gene are LGHDT and YNNKEL (reference sequence). The DNA of the CDR3 is TGTGCCAGCAGCGCTAAGCTAGCGGGGGCACCCTACGAGCAGTACTTC. This encodes CASSAKLAGAPYEQYF.

The gene calls are TRBV9 and TRBJ1-5; D not resolved. V shed 4 bases and J shed 3 bases, with 11 bases lying between them. The CDR3 covers 14 residues. CDR1 is SGDLS and CDR2 is YYNGEE in the germline V gene. The DNA for the CDR3 is TGTGCCAGCAGCCCAGGACGGGCCAATCAGCCCCAGCATTTT. This sequence encodes CASSPGRANQPQHF.

This chain uses TRBV6-6 with TRBJ2-7; TRBD2 aligns across 10 bases. With 6 bases clipped from V and 2 bases from J, the junction kept 4 bases outside the gene matches. This CDR3 has 14 residues. The germline gives CDR1 MNHNY, CDR2 SVGAGI (reference sequence). DNA of the CDR3: TGTGCCAGCAGGTCGCTAGCGGGGGCCTACGAGCAGTACTTC. Translation: CASRSLAGAYEQYF.

With regard to this clonotype: Sequence at one end of the junction differs from germline and may be a read error. The chain recombines TRBV11-2 with TRBJ2-7; 7 positions agree with TRBD2. The CDR3 totals 15 residues. CDR1 and CDR2 (germline): SGHAT, FQNNGV. The CDR3, as DNA: TGTACCAGCAGAACCAGCGGGACGAAGATGTACGAGCAGTACTTC. Its protein is CTSRTSGTKMYEQYF. Combining the CDR3 with reference TRBV11-2 and TRBJ2-7 gives the whole variable domain EAGVAQSPRYKIIEKRQSVAFWCNPISGHATLYWYQQILGQGPKLLIQFQNNGVVDDSQLPKDRFSAERLKGVDSTLKIQPAKLEDSAVYLCTSRTSGTKMYEQYFGPGTRLTVT.

V gene TRBV10-3 combines with J gene TRBJ2-5; 9 bases map to TRBD1. This CDR3 spans 15 amino acids. CDR1 is ENHRY, CDR2 SYGVKD, per germline. The V gene end was trimmed by 6 bases and the J gene end by 2 bases; junction bases not matched to a gene: 7. As DNA, the CDR3 is TGTGCCATCAGGACAGGGGGACCCGAACAAGAGACCCAGTACTTC. Its protein product is CAIRTGGPEQETQYF.

V gene TRBV20-1 combines with J gene TRBJ1-5; a weak D match, TRBD1 (6 bases). V was clipped by 6 bases and J by 0 bases, with 18 bases between them. There are 16 residues in the CDR3. Germline CDR1 reads DFQATT; CDR2 reads SNEGSKA (reference sequence). The CDR3 is CSAIRGAGDSNQPQHF. In DNA, the CDR3 is TGCAGTGCCATAAGGGGGGCGGGGGATAGCAATCAGCCCCAGCATTTT.

The rearrangement links TRBV2 to TRBJ1-1; possible D gene TRBD1, 5 bases. Germline loops: CDR1 SNHLY, CDR2 FYNNEI. CDR3 size: 13 residues. V dropped 6 bases and J dropped 0 bases, with 8 bases sitting between them. CDR3 in DNA: TGTGCCAGCAGGTCCAGGGTGAACACTGAAGCTTTCTTT. It translates to CASRSRVNTEAFF.

This clonotype was seen a few times. This chain uses TRBV15 with TRBJ2-7; D is undetermined. V lost 4 bases to trimming and J lost 5 bases, with 9 bases between them. Germline assignment: CDR1 LNHNV and CDR2 YYDKDF (reference sequence). The CDR3 is 12 amino acids. CDR3 coding DNA: TGTGCCACCAGCAAGAGTTATGACGAGCAGTACTTC. This gives the protein CATSKSYDEQYF. Using reference TRBV15 and TRBJ2-7 for the parts outside the CDR3, the full variable domain is DAMVIQNPRYQVTQFGKPVTLSCSQTLNHNVMYWYQQKSSQAPKLLFHYYDKDFNNEADTPDNFQSRRPNTSFCFLDIRSPGLGDTAMYLCATSKSYDEQYFGPGTRLTVT.

This clonotype was seen a handful of times. The chain is built from TRBV5-1 and TRBJ2-7, with a weak D call TRBD1 (6 bases). Trimming shortened V by 2 bases and J by 5 bases, and 14 bases separated the two germline ends. This CDR3 comprises 14 residues. From germline, CDR1 is SGHRS and CDR2 YFSETQ. CDR3 nucleotides: TGCGCCAGCAGCTTTACAGGGACCACGGACGAGCAGTACTTC. Its protein product is CASSFTGTTDEQYF.

The CDR3 nucleotides read TGCAGTGCTAATCCCCGACAGGACCCCTACGAGCAGTACTTC. Translated, it gives CSANPRQDPYEQYF. The genes are TRBV20-1 and TRBJ2-7, with D possibly TRBD1 on 6 matching bases. There are 14 residues in the CDR3. V was shortened by 4 bases and J by 2 bases, with 15 bases between the two germline ends. Germline V gene sequence: CDR1 DFQATT, CDR2 SNEGSKA (reference sequence).

The chain recombines TRBV27 with TRBJ1-4; D is unresolved. Germline CDR1 and CDR2: MNHEY and SMNVEV (reference sequence). CDR3 size: 15 residues. The ends were cut back, 6 bases at V and 0 bases at J, with 11 bases in the middle. The CDR3 loop is CASRSPTSTNEKLFF. The CDR3 DNA reads TGTGCCAGCAGATCCCCAACATCAACTAATGAAAAACTGTTTTTT.

Comment on this clonotype: The junction departs from the called germline gene at one end, perhaps through a read error. The chain combines TRBV7-2 with TRBJ2-5; D not resolved. Germline lookup yields CDR1 SGHTA and CDR2 FQGNSA. The CDR3 length is 14 residues. CDR3 DNA sequence: TGTGCCAGCTGCTTAGTCCCAGCCTCCTACGAACAGTACTTC. Encoded protein: CASCLVPASYEQYF.

Many counts were recorded for this clonotype. The chain combines TRBV29-1 with TRBJ2-1; D unresolved. V was shortened by 0 bases and J by 2 bases, with 17 bases between the two germline ends. Germline assignment: CDR1 SQVTM and CDR2 ANQGSEA. CDR3 length: 17 residues. The CDR3 is CSVEDPIGERAYNEQFF. In nucleotides, the CDR3 is TGCAGCGTTGAAGATCCGATTGGGGAACGGGCCTACAATGAGCAGTTCTTC.

Only a few counts were recorded for this clonotype. This rearrangement joins TRBV27 to TRBJ2-5; D gene uncertain. Trimming left V 0 bases short and J 11 bases short, with 13 bases between. The CDR3 runs to 13 residues. The germline V gene has CDR1 MNHEY and CDR2 SMNVEV (reference sequence). The chain's CDR3 is CASSLSTANEQYF. The CDR3 DNA is TGTGCCAGCAGTTTATCGACTGCCAATGAGCAGTACTTC.

This clonotype was counted many times. The rearrangement uses TRBV9 and TRBJ2-1; 10 bases line up with TRBD2. V shed 2 bases, J shed 0 bases, and the junction held 5 bases outside the gene matches. Germline values: CDR1 SGDLS, CDR2 YYNGEE. The CDR3 has 17 residues. CDR3 in amino acids: CASSVGTSARSYNEQFF. The CDR3 region has the DNA TGTGCCAGCAGCGTCGGGACTAGCGCCCGCTCCTACAATGAGCAGTTCTTC.

The table lists this clonotype with a few counts. The rearrangement links TRBV27 to TRBJ2-7; no definite D call. Trimming cost V 10 bases and J 0 bases, with 7 bases left between them. The CDR3 length is 11 residues. Germline V gene lookup returns CDR1 MNHEY and CDR2 SMNVEV (reference sequence). CDR3 in DNA: TGTGCCACCGCCGACTCCTACGAGCAGTACTTC. It yields the protein CATADSYEQYF.

V gene TRBV20-1 combines with J gene TRBJ2-1; D gene unclear. The V end lost 4 bases, the J end lost 9 bases, and 13 bases lay between the germline ends. The CDR3 is made up of 12 amino acids. CDR1 is DFQATT, CDR2 SNEGSKA, per germline (reference sequence). Written as DNA, the CDR3 is TGCAGTGCTACCCTCCTTCGGGCTGAGCAGTTCTTC. It specifies CSATLLRAEQFF.

This chain uses TRBV19 with TRBJ2-1; D not certain. The CDR3 loop spans 13 amino acids. V lost 5 bases and J 10 bases, leaving 15 bases between the germline ends. Germline assignment: CDR1 LNHDA and CDR2 SQIVND (reference sequence). The CDR3 DNA reads TGTGCCAGTAGTGGAGACTCATTCTACGAGCAGTTCTTC. It translates to CASSGDSFYEQFF.

In nucleotides, the CDR3 is TGTGCCAGCAGACCAGGGAATTCACCCCTCCACTTT. This gives the protein CASRPGNSPLHF. The V call is TRBV27, the J call TRBJ1-6, with D perhaps TRBD1 (5 bases). Germline V gene sequence: CDR1 MNHEY, CDR2 SMNVEV (reference sequence). The CDR3 runs 12 residues. The V and J ends lost 6 bases and 7 bases respectively, with 7 bases between them.

The sample holds a few counts of this clonotype. The chain recombines TRBV12-5 with TRBJ2-1; D is uncertain. The CDR3 has 14 residues. V was cut by 1 base and J by 12 bases, with 16 bases left in between. The germline V gene encodes CDR1 LGHNT and CDR2 FRNRAP. CDR3: CASGLGAPFSGQFF. The CDR3 bases are TGTGCTAGTGGTTTGGGAGCCCCCTTTAGTGGGCAGTTCTTC.